The rows below give T cell receptor beta chains drawn from one sample of a study of blood T cell repertoires in COVID-19. Assay used: immunoSEQ multiplex PCR; TCRdb lists only in-frame clones, some missing. The table records nearly 250,000 clones, 75% to 90% of them present only once. Sequenced sample: PBMCs or T cells enriched from blood (not recorded which). The receptors were gathered from a man aged 50 to 59 who had been exposed to COVID-19. Both conserved end residues are trimmed from each CDR3. Fields, in order: V gene, CDR3 protein.

>TRBV5-1
ASSWQGSTDTQY
>TRBV5-1
ASSTQPQTEGNTIY
>TRBV13
ASSPGSGPLH
>TRBV5-1
ASSLGQGNWEQY
>TRBV5-1
ASSLGPLLSDTQY
>TRBV2
ASRTGQADRYTIY
>TRBV19
ASSPTGTYGYT
>TRBV4-2
ASSQGGPWGEQY
>TRBV6-4
ASSDFFGRGYT
>TRBV20-1
SATGHSEAF
>TRBV9
ASSVYRDSYEQY
>TRBV4-1
ASSQARFGGGHGYT
>TRBV5-4
ASSRGDRFLYGYT
>TRBV5-1
ASSREGQGAAYNSPLH
>TRBV7-3
ASSNGATDTQY
>TRBV6-1
ASSEIGGAENTIY
>TRBV2
ASIYRPGNAQPQH
>TRBV6-5
ASRNTGGGYGYT
>TRBV28
ASSLNNNPQGWLEQY
>TRBV30
AESAGLSAGYT
>TRBV27
ASSFRTSGRTYNEQF
>TRBV25-1
ASSGGQNIYGYT